Shown below are 27 T cell receptor beta chains from a single sample sequenced in a study of cytomegalovirus exposure and HLA in healthy donors (dated by TCRdb to the late 2010s). Libraries were built with the immunoSEQ multiplex PCR assay. A mixture of 60 forward primers for TCR Vbeta segments and 13 reverse primers for TCR Jbeta segments was used in the multiplex PCR. This is the immuneACCESS table as TCRdb keeps it, with only in-frame sequences that have V and J called. A part of the clones is gone; compared with another copy, unresolved V genes explain less than half, and the rest is unexplained. This sample is represented by approximately 150,000 clones; around 69% of them were singletons. The top ten clonotypes cover under 3.5% of the sample. Sample: PBMCs. These receptors were obtained from a woman in her 30s in good health and CMV-seronegative.

The rearrangement joins TRBV28 to TRBJ1-2, with TRBD1 matching over 12 bases. After removal of 7 bases from V and 6 bases from J, the junction contained 9 bases not matched to a gene. The CDR3 is made up of 15 amino acids. Germline-derived CDR1 and CDR2 are MDHEN and SYDVKM. The CDR3 nucleotides are TGTGCCAGCATAGGAGCGGGACAGGGGGCGGATGGCTACACCTTC. Amino acid sequence: CASIGAGQGADGYTF.

The chain carries TRBV11-3 and TRBJ2-7; D possibly corresponds to TRBD1 (6 bases). CDR1 and CDR2 from the germline V gene are SGHNT and YENEEA. Trimming pared 4 bases from V and 3 bases from J, leaving 13 bases between. CDR3 length: 14 amino acids. The CDR3 is CASSSSGHGYEQYF. The CDR3 nucleotides are TGTGCCAGCAGCTCCTCGGGACACGGCTACGAGCAGTACTTC. The entire variable domain, with the rest obtained from reference TRBV11-3 and TRBJ2-7, is as follows: EAGVVQSPRYKIIEKKQPVAFWCNPISGHNTLYWYLQNLGQGPELLIRYENEEAVDDSQLPKDRFSAERLKGVDSTLKIQPAELGDSAVYLCASSSSGHGYEQYFGPGTRLTVT.

Written as DNA, the CDR3 is TGTGCCAGCAGGGGGACAGGGTGGGGGAGCAATCAGCCCCAGCATTTT. Translated: CASRGTGWGSNQPQHF. The chain is built from TRBV28 and TRBJ1-5; 9 nucleotides align to TRBD1. With V trimmed by 6 bases and J by 1 base, 7 bases remained unmatched. The CDR3 length is 16 residues. Germline V gives CDR1 MDHEN, CDR2 SYDVKM.

The chain joins TRBV5-4 to TRBJ2-3, with TRBD2 matching 11 bases. The CDR3 spans 16 residues. Germline V gene lookup returns CDR1 SGHNT and CDR2 YYREEE (reference sequence). The V and J ends lost 3 bases and 2 bases, in that order; junction bases with no gene match: 5. Here the CDR3 reads CASSSPTSGVTDTQYF. CDR3 nucleotides: TGTGCCAGCAGCTCGCCGACTAGCGGGGTCACAGATACGCAGTATTTT.

The chain links TRBV27 to TRBJ2-1; D may be TRBD2 (5 bases). Trimming pared 4 bases from V and 7 bases from J, leaving 8 bases between. CDR1 and CDR2 (germline): MNHEY, SMNVEV (reference sequence). The length of the CDR3 is 12 residues. CDR3 protein: CASSSGINEQFF. CDR3 nucleotide sequence: TGTGCCAGCAGTTCCGGGATTAATGAGCAGTTCTTC.

The rearrangement uses TRBV28 and TRBJ2-1; 7 bases match TRBD2. The CDR3 length is 16 residues. The trim removed 4 bases at V and 0 bases at J, leaving 6 bases unmatched. The germline V gene has CDR1 MDHEN and CDR2 SYDVKM. CDR3 bases: TGTGCCAGCAGTTCCCCCGGCGGGAGCTCCTACAATGAGCAGTTCTTC. Its translation is CASSSPGGSSYNEQFF.

V gene TRBV19 combines with J gene TRBJ2-2, with 8 bases lining up with TRBD1. Germline V gives CDR1 LNHDA, CDR2 SQIVND (reference sequence). The V gene end was trimmed by 5 bases and the J gene end by 0 bases; junction bases not matched to a gene: 11. CDR3 size: 18 residues. The CDR3 reads CASSGLRTGYTNTGELFF. The CDR3 bases are TGTGCCAGTAGTGGATTAAGGACAGGGTATACGAACACCGGGGAGCTGTTTTTT.

This clone was picked up a small number of times. The chain links TRBV19 to TRBJ1-1, with a tentative D call TRBD1 (6 bases). Germline CDR1 LNHDA, CDR2 SQIVND (reference sequence). Trimming cost V 7 bases and J 1 base, with 7 bases left between them. The CDR3 spans 12 residues. In DNA form, the CDR3 reads TGTGCCAGTACGACAGGGAACACTGAAGCTTTCTTT. Translation gives CASTTGNTEAFF. The full variable domain, with the rest looked up from reference TRBV19 and TRBJ1-1, is DGGITQSPKYLFRKEGQNVTLSCEQNLNHDAMYWYRQDPGQGLRLIYYSQIVNDFQKGDIAEGYSVSREKKESFPLTVTSAQKNPTAFYLCASTTGNTEAFFGQGTRLTVV.

The chain recombines TRBV5-1 with TRBJ2-7, with TRBD2 as a possible D gene (5 bases). Germline CDR1 is SGHRS and CDR2 is YFSETQ. V shed 3 bases and J shed 0 bases, with 16 bases lying between them. The CDR3 contains 16 residues. The CDR3 bases are TGCGCCAGCAGCTATACGGGAACAGTATACTCCTACGAGCAGTACTTC. Its translation: CASSYTGTVYSYEQYF.

The CDR3 region is CASSPDRSNYGYTF. Written as DNA, the CDR3 is TGTGCCAGCAGCCCGGACAGGAGTAACTATGGCTACACCTTC. The chain uses TRBV11-2 and TRBJ1-2; 7 bases match TRBD1. The junction had 4 bases not matched to a gene; V was cut back by 5 bases and J by 1 base. Germline-derived CDR1 and CDR2 are SGHAT and FQNNGV. The length of the CDR3 is 14 residues.

V usage is TRBV28 and J usage is TRBJ2-2; D might be TRBD2 (6 bases). V lost 5 bases and J 5 bases, leaving 24 bases between the germline ends. The CDR3 totals 18 residues. In germline, CDR1 is MDHEN, CDR2 SYDVKM. CDR3 nucleotide sequence: TGTGCCAGCAGTCATCTTAATAGCGGTTGGGAGGTTACCGGGGAGCTGTTTTTT. Its protein product is CASSHLNSGWEVTGELFF.

This clone is a singleton in its sample. The chain combines TRBV4-1 with TRBJ2-1; the D is unclear. Per germline, CDR1 MGHRA and CDR2 YSYEKL. Trimming shortened V by 3 bases and J by 6 bases, and 9 bases separated the two germline ends. This CDR3 contains 13 residues. The CDR3: CASSQVVVNEQFF. In nucleotides, the CDR3 is TGCGCCAGCAGCCAGGTAGTTGTCAATGAGCAGTTCTTC.

The chain is built from TRBV11-1 and TRBJ2-5; 8 bases line up with TRBD1. Trimming removed 3 bases from V and 4 bases from J; junction bases left unmatched: 1. CDR1 SGHAT and CDR2 FQDESV come from the germline V gene (reference sequence). The CDR3 runs 13 residues. The CDR3 sequence: CASSFRGRETQYF. The DNA of the CDR3 is TGTGCCAGCAGCTTCAGGGGGCGAGAGACCCAGTACTTC.

J is TRBJ2-7 and V is TRBV27; a possible D gene is TRBD1 (5 bases). V lost 8 bases and J 4 bases, leaving 18 bases between the germline ends. CDR1 and CDR2 (germline): MNHEY, SMNVEV (reference sequence). The CDR3 covers 14 residues. CDR3 residues: CASSRTARGYEQYF. The CDR3 region has the DNA TGTGCCAGCTCCCGTACGGCTAGGGGATACGAGCAGTACTTC.

This chain connects TRBV28 to TRBJ2-5; 7 bases map to TRBD2. This CDR3 contains 12 residues. The V gene's germline CDR1 is MDHEN and CDR2 SYDVKM. The V gene end was trimmed by 5 bases and the J gene end by 6 bases; junction bases not matched to a gene: 3. The CDR3 nucleotides read TGTGCCAGCAGTGGGGGGGTGAAGACCCAGTACTTC. Residues: CASSGGVKTQYF.

The V gene is TRBV5-4, the J gene TRBJ1-2; D unclear. Trimming cost V 10 bases and J 2 bases, with 12 bases left between them. The CDR3 spans 12 residues. The V gene's germline CDR1 is SGHNT and CDR2 YYREEE (reference sequence). The CDR3: CAYSLQNYGYTF. CDR3 sequence (DNA): TGTGCCTACTCACTACAAAACTATGGCTACACCTTC.

This chain joins TRBV6-4 and TRBJ1-1; D perhaps matches TRBD1 (6 bases). This CDR3 contains 14 residues. With 6 bases removed from V and 1 base from J, the gap between germline ends came to 12 bases. In germline, CDR1 is MRHNA, CDR2 SNTAGT. The CDR3 spells CASRNRAKNTEAFF. The CDR3 region has the DNA TGTGCCAGCAGAAACAGGGCAAAGAACACTGAAGCTTTCTTT.

This clone has a handful of counts. The gene calls are TRBV28 and TRBJ1-5; 8 bases match TRBD1. J lost 6 bases, V lost 5 bases, and 9 bases had no gene match. The CDR3 runs 15 residues. Germline CDR1 is MDHEN and CDR2 is SYDVKM. Here the CDR3 DNA reads TGTGCCAGCAGTCCAGGGGGCATCAGGGGTCAGCCCCAGCATTTT. Protein product: CASSPGGIRGQPQHF.

V is TRBV19 and J is TRBJ2-6, with D possibly matching TRBD1 (6 bases). Germline lookup yields CDR1 LNHDA and CDR2 SQIVND (reference sequence). V was trimmed by 4 bases and J by 0 bases, leaving 13 bases between them. The CDR3 totals 17 residues. The CDR3 here is CASSKMGASSGANVLTF. As DNA, the CDR3 is TGTGCCAGTAGTAAGATGGGGGCTAGCTCTGGGGCCAACGTCCTGACTTTC. Based on the CDR3 plus reference TRBV19 and TRBJ2-6, the full variable domain is DGGITQSPKYLFRKEGQNVTLSCEQNLNHDAMYWYRQDPGQGLRLIYYSQIVNDFQKGDIAEGYSVSREKKESFPLTVTSAQKNPTAFYLCASSKMGASSGANVLTFGAGSRLTVL.

The genes are TRBV30 and TRBJ1-3; tentative D call: TRBD1 (6 bases). Germline loops: CDR1 GTSNPN, CDR2 SVGIG (reference sequence). There are 17 residues in the CDR3. V was cut by 2 bases and J by 0 bases, with 17 bases left in between. CDR3 region: CAWSRPGQLNSGNTIYF. The CDR3, as DNA: TGTGCCTGGAGTCGTCCGGGACAACTAAACTCTGGAAACACCATATATTTT.

The J gene is TRBJ2-1, the V gene TRBV29-1; tentative D call: TRBD1 (5 bases). The CDR3 covers 13 residues. V was clipped by 2 bases and J by 7 bases, with 12 bases between them. Germline CDR1 SQVTM, CDR2 ANQGSEA. DNA for the CDR3: TGCAGCGTTGAATGGTTAGGGGTAAATGAGCAGTTCTTC. Amino acids: CSVEWLGVNEQFF.

This clone has a handful of counts. V is TRBV4-1 and J is TRBJ1-6; 7 bases fit TRBD1. The CDR3 runs to 16 residues. Trimming removed 2 bases from V and 1 base from J; junction bases left unmatched: 2. The germline gives CDR1 MGHRA, CDR2 YSYEKL. CDR3 DNA: TGCGCCAGCAGCCAAACAGGGGTGTCCTATAATTCACCCCTCCACTTT. This sequence encodes CASSQTGVSYNSPLHF.

This sequence joins TRBV5-1 and TRBJ2-1; D is possibly TRBD1 (6 bases). The germline CDR1 and CDR2 sequences are SGHRS and YFSETQ. The CDR3 sequence is 14 residues long. The V and J ends lost 1 base and 4 bases respectively, with 9 bases between them. This CDR3 reads CASSLTGTYNEQFF. CDR3 coding DNA: TGCGCCAGCAGCTTGACGGGGACATACAATGAGCAGTTCTTC.

The V call is TRBV20-1, the J call TRBJ1-2; 9 nucleotides match TRBD1. V lost 7 bases and J lost 6; bases outside the gene matches: 3. Looked up from germline, CDR1 is DFQATT and CDR2 is SNEGSKA (reference sequence). The CDR3 sequence is 11 residues long. The CDR3 coding sequence is TGCAGTGTTGGGACAGGGAATGGCTACACCTTC. Residues: CSVGTGNGYTF.

This clone was counted between two and nine times. V and J are TRBV7-8 and TRBJ2-6; D gene unclear. The CDR3 has 17 amino acids. V shed 2 bases and J shed 0 bases, with 11 bases lying between them. The germline CDR1 and CDR2 sequences are SGHVS and FQNEAQ. The CDR3 reads CASSLISGFSGANVLTF. For the CDR3, the DNA is TGTGCCAGCAGCTTAATTTCAGGATTCTCTGGGGCCAACGTCCTGACTTTC.

V and J are TRBV30 and TRBJ1-2, with D maybe TRBD1 (5 bases). The V and J ends lost 5 bases and 6 bases respectively, with 16 bases between them. Germline CDR1 reads GTSNPN; CDR2 reads SVGIG (reference sequence). The CDR3 is 13 residues long. CDR3 DNA: TGTGCCTGGGGGGAGGGGATGGGGAATGGCTACACCTTC. It is translated as CAWGEGMGNGYTF.

As concerns this clone: An end of the junction does not agree with germline; a read error may underlie this. The V call is TRBV5-5, the J call TRBJ1-2, with D unresolved. The CDR3 length is 15 residues. From germline, CDR1 is SGHKS and CDR2 YYEKEE (reference sequence). For the CDR3, the DNA is TGTGCCAGCAGTTTCGAATACGGACTGAGTATTAGCTACCCCTTC. This sequence encodes CASSFEYGLSISYPF.